Given below is one T cell receptor beta chain in context. Profiling relied on immunoSEQ multiplex PCR, and the TCRdb table lists in-frame clones only, not all of them. The data contain 130,000 or so clones, around nine tenths of them singletons. This specimen belongs to a study of cytomegalovirus exposure and HLA in healthy donors. Germline V CDR1 and CDR2: SGHRS, YFSETQ. CDR3 size: 18 residues. The ends lost 4 bases at V and 1 base at J; junction bases unmatched: 6. This sequence originates from a man aged 25-40 years in good health and CMV-seronegative. Sequencing was done on a sample of PBMCs. J is TRBJ2-1 and V is TRBV5-1; 15 bases agree with TRBD2. The CDR3 DNA follows: TGCGCCAGCAGCCGGACTAGCGGGGGGGCCGGGTCCTACAATGAGCAGTTCTTC. This sequence encodes CASSRTSGGAGSYNEQFF.